One and the same sample provided the 21 T cell receptor beta chains below, sequenced in a study of cytomegalovirus exposure and HLA in healthy donors. Vbeta (60) and Jbeta (13) primers were used in the PCR. Sequencing used immunoSEQ multiplex PCR; TCRdb keeps in-frame clones, though not all of them. The data hold 250,000 or so clones, with over 90% observed a single time. The sequenced sample consisted of PBMCs. The receptor source for this set is a girl aged 2-9 years in good health and CMV-seronegative.

V and J are TRBV21-1 and TRBJ2-7; TRBD1 is taken as the D call from the table, unchecked against the DNA. TRBV21-1 is tagged as a pseudogene. The CDR3 has 17 residues. The CDR3 DNA is TGTGCCAGCAGCAAAGCGCTAATGGGACATACCCCATACGAGCAGTACTTC. This translates into CASSKALMGHTPYEQYF.

This clone was seen just once. The genes are TRBV7-8 and TRBJ2-1; weak D call: TRBD2 (5 bases). Germline-derived CDR1 and CDR2 are SGHVS and FQNEAQ. The CDR3 is made up of 17 amino acids. Trimming removed 5 bases from V and 9 bases from J, with 26 bases in between. The CDR3 spells CASSLPLGGTTAGEQFF. In DNA, the CDR3 is TGTGCCAGCAGCCTCCCCTTAGGTGGTACGACTGCGGGTGAGCAGTTCTTC. Drawing the rest from reference TRBV7-8 and TRBJ2-1, the complete variable domain is GAGVSQSPRYKVAKRGQDVALRCDPISGHVSLFWYQQALGQGPEFLTYFQNEAQLDKSGLPSDRFFAERPEGSVSTLKIQRTQQEDSAVYLCASSLPLGGTTAGEQFFGPGTRLTVL.

The CDR3: CASSYSWDRVNEQYF. In DNA form, the CDR3 reads TGTGCCAGCAGTTACTCGTGGGACAGGGTGAATGAGCAGTACTTC. The chain employs TRBV6-5 and TRBJ2-7; TRBD1 agrees at 9 bases. Germline V gene lookup returns CDR1 MNHEY and CDR2 SVGAGI. The V segment lost 0 bases and the J segment 7 bases; nucleotides outside the gene matches: 7. This CDR3 contains 15 residues.

The chain carries TRBV7-2 and TRBJ2-3; TRBD2 aligns across 14 bases. The trim removed 5 bases at V and 5 bases at J, leaving 15 bases unmatched. CDR3 size: 19 residues. Germline V CDR1 and CDR2: SGHTA, FQGNSA. The DNA for the CDR3 is TGTGCCAGCAGCCGCCCCGTGACCGGGACTAGCGGGGGTGGAGATACGCAGTATTTT. It yields the protein CASSRPVTGTSGGGDTQYF.

V and J are TRBV28 and TRBJ1-2; D not resolved. The CDR3 is 12 amino acids. Germline V gives CDR1 MDHEN, CDR2 SYDVKM. The germline V and J ends were trimmed by 1 base and 5 bases, with 5 bases remaining between them. As DNA, the CDR3 is TGTGCCAGCAGTTTATCGGGGTATGGCTACACCTTC. As protein: CASSLSGYGYTF.

The CDR3 DNA follows: TGTGCCAGCAGCCCTTTACCGGGACAGGGGTTTAACACCGGGGAGCTGTTTTTT. It codes for CASSPLPGQGFNTGELFF. V usage is TRBV7-9 and J usage is TRBJ2-2; 10 bases map to TRBD1. Germline CDR1 is SEHNR and CDR2 is FQNEAQ (reference sequence). The CDR3 extends over 18 amino acids. V shed 5 bases, J shed 2 bases, and the junction held 11 bases outside the gene matches.

This chain joins TRBV30 and TRBJ2-1; 13 bases agree with TRBD2. The V gene end was trimmed by 3 bases and the J gene end by 5 bases; junction bases not matched to a gene: 13. Germline V CDR1 and CDR2: GTSNPN, SVGIG (reference sequence). The CDR3 has 18 amino acids. CDR3 nucleotides: TGTGCCTGGAGAAGACCCTGGGGGACTAGCGGGGCGAACAATGAGCAGTTCTTC. Translation: CAWRRPWGTSGANNEQFF.

This clone occurred once. The J gene is TRBJ1-1, the V gene TRBV30; 7 nucleotides line up with TRBD1. This CDR3 is 15 amino acids long. Germline trimming cut 2 bases from V and 5 bases from J; bases unmatched to any gene: 11. CDR1 and CDR2 (germline): GTSNPN, SVGIG (reference sequence). CDR3 loop: CAWSPPGTVRTEAFF. The CDR3 DNA reads TGTGCCTGGAGTCCACCCGGGACAGTGAGGACTGAAGCTTTCTTT.

The chain carries TRBV7-9 and TRBJ2-2; 9 bases are shared with TRBD1. The CDR3 runs 13 residues. The V gene's germline CDR1 is SEHNR and CDR2 FQNEAQ (reference sequence). V dropped 6 bases and J dropped 8; count of bases not matched to a gene: 4. CDR3 residues: CASSRTGDGELFF. CDR3 coding DNA: TGTGCCAGCAGTCGGACAGGGGATGGGGAGCTGTTTTTT.

The chain links TRBV14 to TRBJ2-2, with D possibly being TRBD2 (5 bases). Between the trimmed V and J ends, which lost 1 base and 4 bases, there was a span of 13 bases. Germline assignment: CDR1 SGHDN and CDR2 FVKESK. CDR3 size: 16 residues. The CDR3 DNA reads as TGTGCCAGCAGCCAAGGGTTTCTAGCTGCCACCGGGGAGCTGTTTTTT. This gives the protein CASSQGFLAATGELFF.

Written as DNA, the CDR3 is TGTGCCAGTAACCGGGGGGCTAAGCAGCCCCAGCATTTT. Its protein is CASNRGAKQPQHF. The J gene is TRBJ1-5, the V gene TRBV19; possibly TRBD1 for D (6 bases). Trimming pared 7 bases from V and 7 bases from J, leaving 14 bases between. The CDR3 consists of 13 residues. CDR1 and CDR2 (germline): LNHDA, SQIVND (reference sequence).

This clone occurred once. J is TRBJ1-2 and V is TRBV7-9; 8 bases are a match to TRBD1. The CDR3 length is 15 residues. V lost 4 bases and J lost 8; bases outside the gene matches: 12. Looked up from germline, CDR1 is SEHNR and CDR2 is FQNEAQ (reference sequence). CDR3: CASSSMGDRFGGYTF. CDR3 nucleotide sequence: TGTGCCAGCAGCTCGATGGGGGACAGGTTCGGGGGCTACACCTTC.

This chain links TRBV27 with TRBJ2-1; possibly TRBD1 for D (6 bases). This CDR3 region has 14 residues. In germline, CDR1 is MNHEY, CDR2 SMNVEV (reference sequence). Trimming removed 2 bases at V and 6 bases at J, with 11 bases between. In DNA, the CDR3 is TGTGCCAGCAGTTTAGGTGGCAGGGGCAATGAGCAGTTCTTC. Translating gives CASSLGGRGNEQFF.

This chain connects TRBV28 to TRBJ1-4, with 8 bases aligning to TRBD1. J gave up 4 bases and V 4 bases, and 8 bases lay outside the gene matches. CDR1 is MDHEN, CDR2 SYDVKM, per germline. The CDR3 loop spans 16 amino acids. CDR3 in amino acids: CASSSRTGRRNEKLFF. CDR3 nucleotide sequence: TGTGCCAGCAGTTCCAGGACAGGGAGACGTAATGAAAAACTGTTTTTT.

The rearrangement joins TRBV28 to TRBJ1-6; TRBD1 might be the D (6 bases). Trimming took 6 bases from V and 11 from J, leaving 17 bases between them. Germline V lookup: CDR1 MDHEN, CDR2 SYDVKM. The CDR3 runs 14 residues. The CDR3 DNA reads TGTGCCAGCAGGGATACAGGGTCCGTACCACCCCTCCACTTT. Translating it yields CASRDTGSVPPLHF.

The rearrangement uses TRBV10-2 and TRBJ2-2; 8 bases map to TRBD1. Trimming removed 5 bases from V and 12 bases from J; junction bases left unmatched: 8. CDR1 WSHSY and CDR2 SAAADI come from the germline V gene. The CDR3 is made up of 13 amino acids. The CDR3 loop is CASSTGTGTKLFF. The CDR3 nucleotides are TGCGCCAGCAGTACCGGGACAGGTACAAAGCTGTTTTTT.

The J gene is TRBJ2-7, the V gene TRBV30; possible D gene TRBD1, 6 bases. Germline V lookup: CDR1 GTSNPN, CDR2 SVGIG (reference sequence). The germline V and J ends were trimmed by 2 bases and 1 base, with 12 bases remaining between them. The CDR3 runs 14 residues. In DNA, the CDR3 is TGTGCCTGGAGTCTTCGACAGGTATCCTACGAGCAGTACTTC. Translated: CAWSLRQVSYEQYF.

This chain links TRBV18 with TRBJ2-3, with 12 bases lining up with TRBD2. The J segment lost 1 base and the V segment lost 1 base, leaving 0 bases of the junction unmatched. Germline-derived CDR1 and CDR2 are KGHSH and LQKENI. The CDR3 consists of 16 residues. CDR3 bases: TGTGCCAGCTCACCACGACTAGCGGGAGGCACAGATACGCAGTATTTT. Its protein is CASSPRLAGGTDTQYF.

The V call is TRBV27, the J call TRBJ2-4, with D possibly matching TRBD1 (6 bases). The CDR3 contains 16 residues. Germline-derived CDR1 and CDR2 are MNHEY and SMNVEV (reference sequence). Trimming cost V 5 bases and J 0 bases, with 14 bases left between them. The CDR3, as DNA: TGTGCCAGCAGTCCCCGGGACACGGAAGCCAAAAACATTCAGTACTTC. Its protein product is CASSPRDTEAKNIQYF.

The chain carries TRBV19 and TRBJ1-5, with 9 bases matching TRBD1. Germline V gives CDR1 LNHDA, CDR2 SQIVND (reference sequence). The J segment lost 8 bases and the V segment lost 3 bases, leaving 8 bases of the junction unmatched. CDR3 size: 15 residues. CDR3 protein: CASSMTGGNLKPQHF. CDR3 DNA sequence: TGTGCCAGTAGTATGACAGGGGGGAATTTGAAGCCCCAGCATTTT.

V and J are TRBV13 and TRBJ1-2, with 9 bases lining up with TRBD1. Germline-derived CDR1 and CDR2 are PRHDT and FYEKMQ (reference sequence). The CDR3 extends over 15 amino acids. Losses at the gene ends were 5 bases for V and 1 base for J; bases not matched to a gene: 5. The CDR3 nucleotides are TGTGCCAGCAGCCGCGGGACAGGGTATAACTATGGCTACACCTTC. This translates into CASSRGTGYNYGYTF.